These T cell receptor beta chains were read from a single sample in a study of T cell responses to AZD1222 COVID-19 vaccine. TCRdb keeps only in-frame clones here, not all; method: immunoSEQ multiplex PCR. The sample lists fewer than 200,000 clones; roughly 89% were seen once. The sequenced sample was peripheral blood, obtained on day 0 of AZD1222 vaccination. These receptors were obtained from an adult in good health. Each CDR3 is given with its conserved first and last residue. The D gene is left open where the match is weak. Size values are once, few and many counts, or a class for expanded clones, and some rows have none.

>TRBJ2-5|.|TRBV9|.
CASSHHGGYQETQYF
TGTGCCAGCAGCCACCACGGGGGTTACCAAGAGACCCAGTACTTC
>TRBJ2-3|.|TRBV20-1|.
CSASLERTDTQYF
TGCAGTGCTAGTCTAGAAAGGACAGATACGCAGTATTTT
>TRBJ1-3|.|TRBV30|.
CAWSVSGNTIYF
TGTGCCTGGAGTGTATCTGGAAACACCATATATTTT
>TRBJ2-1|TRBD1|TRBV14|.
CATSLRDRVTNVQFF
TGTGCCACCTCCTTACGGGACAGGGTAACCAATGTGCAGTTCTTC
>TRBJ1-2|TRBD1|TRBV30|.
CAWSVQGGRGYTF
TGTGCCTGGAGTGTACAGGGGGGTCGGGGCTACACCTTC
>TRBJ1-1|.|TRBV9|.
CASSVSGAPGGGDTEAFF
TGTGCCAGCAGCGTAAGCGGGGCCCCTGGGGGCGGGGACACTGAAGCTTTCTTT
>TRBJ2-1|.|TRBV30|.
CAWSRQGWNEQFF
TGTGCCTGGAGTCGGCAGGGGTGGAATGAGCAGTTCTTC
>TRBJ1-1|.|TRBV5-6|.
CASSLSGIEDTEAFF
TGTGCCAGCAGCTTGTCGGGTATTGAAGACACTGAAGCTTTCTTT
>TRBJ1-2|.|TRBV30|.
CAWSGGGYTF
TGTGCCTGGAGTGGGGGCGGCTACACCTTC
>TRBJ2-7|.|TRBV6-4|.
CASSEESGGPYEQYF
TGTGCCAGCAGTGAAGAGTCAGGGGGGCCCTACGAGCAGTACTTC
>TRBJ2-1|.|TRBV7-3|.
CASSLMHRYNEQFF
TGTGCCAGCAGCTTAATGCACCGATACAATGAGCAGTTCTTC
>TRBJ2-2|.|TRBV3-1/TRBV3-2|.
CASSQGVSGELFF
TGTGCCAGCAGCCAAGGTGTTTCCGGGGAGCTGTTTTTT
>TRBJ2-5|TRBD1|TRBV2|.
CASSGQGSLGETQYF
TGTGCCAGCAGCGGACAGGGAAGCTTAGGAGAGACCCAGTACTTC
>TRBJ1-4|.|TRBV19|.
CASRDNGYEKLFF
TGTGCCAGCCGGGACAACGGGTATGAAAAACTGTTTTTT
>TRBJ1-3|.|TRBV27|.
CASSPTYGNTIYF
TGTGCCAGCAGTCCCACATATGGAAACACCATATATTTT
>TRBJ2-1|TRBD2|TRBV5-1|.
CASRLAGTSGSRGWNEQFF
TGCGCCAGCAGGCTCGCCGGGACTAGCGGGAGCAGGGGCTGGAATGAGCAGTTCTTC
>TRBJ2-2|TRBD2|TRBV9|few
CASSVALAGTTGELFF
TGTGCCAGCAGCGTAGCCCTAGCGGGGACTACCGGGGAGCTGTTTTTT
>TRBJ2-5|.|TRBV11-2|.
CASSFSTGLQETQYF
TGTGCCAGCAGCTTCAGTACAGGGTTACAAGAGACCCAGTACTTC
>TRBJ2-3|.|TRBV4-2|once
CASSQVGTSTDTQYF
TGTGCCAGCAGCCAAGTAGGGACTAGCACAGATACGCAGTATTTT
>TRBJ1-2|.|TRBV19|.
CASTPGPNYGYTF
TGTGCCAGTACCCCCGGGCCGAACTATGGCTACACCTTC
>TRBJ1-6|.|TRBV6-1|.
CASSERWGVIGNSPLHF
TGTGCCAGCAGTGAACGTTGGGGGGTCATTGGCAATTCACCCCTCCACTTT
>TRBJ1-3|.|TRBV4-2|.
CASSHPQRLGNTIYF
TGTGCCAGCAGCCACCCGCAGAGATTGGGAAACACCATATATTTT
>TRBJ2-2|TRBD2|TRBV28|.
CASTLGRPWREAGWYSGELFF
TGTGCCAGCACCCTGGGACGTCCGTGGCGGGAGGCAGGGTGGTACTCCGGGGAGCTGTTTTTT
>TRBJ2-1|.|TRBV7-9|once
CASSLPANEQFF
TGTGCCAGCAGCCTCCCCGCCAATGAGCAGTTCTTC
>TRBJ1-5|TRBD1|TRBV18|.
CASSPGQGAQRQHF
TGTGCCAGCTCACCAGGACAGGGAGCTCAACGCCAGCATTTT
>TRBJ1-4|.|TRBV27|.
CASSLIGLNEKLFF
TGTGCCAGCAGTTTGATCGGTTTAAATGAAAAACTGTTTTTT
>TRBJ1-1|.|TRBV5-1|.
CASSLDSMNTEAFF
TGCGCCAGCAGCTTGGACAGTATGAACACTGAAGCTTTCTTT
>TRBJ1-1|.|TRBV11-2|.
CASSLLGGGNTEAFF
TGTGCCAGCAGCTTACTTGGGGGAGGTAACACTGAAGCTTTCTTT
>TRBJ2-1|.|TRBV27|.
CASSATGEAYNEQFF
TGTGCCAGCAGCGCCACAGGGGAGGCCTACAATGAGCAGTTCTTC
>TRBJ2-3|.|TRBV1|few
CTSSQDRGAIVKPDTQYF
TGCACCAGCAGCCAAGATAGGGGTGCGATAGTCAAGCCCGATACGCAGTATTTT
>TRBJ1-5|TRBD1|TRBV15|.
CATSTDRGNQPQHF
TGTGCCACCAGCACGGACAGGGGCAATCAGCCCCAGCATTTT